A single sample is the source of the 17 T cell receptor beta chains below, sequenced in a study of OX40 agonist ivuxolimab in advanced cancers. Profiling relied on immunoSEQ multiplex PCR, and the TCRdb table lists in-frame clones only, not all of them. The sample consists of 55,000 to 65,000 clones, nearly 90% of them appearing once. The source material was CD4+ or CD8+ T cells sorted from blood, sampled in a trial of the OX40 agonist ivuxolimab. The receptors shown here come from an adult with an advanced solid tumor such as melanoma, head and neck, liver or kidney cancer.

The chain is built from TRBV7-9 and TRBJ1-4; no clear D. V lost 10 bases, J lost 0 bases, and 18 bases lay in between. Per the germline V gene, CDR1 is SEHNR and CDR2 is FQNEAQ (reference sequence). This CDR3 spans 16 amino acids. The CDR3 reads CAIPSARAATNEKLFF. The DNA of the CDR3 is TGTGCCATCCCATCCGCGAGGGCTGCAACTAATGAAAAACTGTTTTTT.

This chain joins TRBV6-6 and TRBJ2-7; TRBD2 matches 12 bases. The ends lost 5 bases at V and 1 base at J; junction bases unmatched: 6. The germline gives CDR1 MNHNY, CDR2 SVGAGI (reference sequence). The CDR3 is 16 residues long. This chain's CDR3 is CASSAQLAGGSYEQYF. In DNA, the CDR3 is TGTGCCAGCAGTGCCCAACTAGCGGGGGGATCCTACGAGCAGTACTTC.

Of note for this clone: At one end the junction does not follow the germline gene, possibly because of a read error. The chain couples TRBV30 to TRBJ1-3; 7 bases align to TRBD1. The CDR3 is 12 residues long. In germline, CDR1 is GTSNPN, CDR2 SVGIG (reference sequence). The CDR3 here is CAWSVLGTASKF. The CDR3 DNA reads as TGTGCCTGGAGTGTACTAGGGACAGCTTCGAAATTT.

As to this clone: Germline and junction disagree at one end, which may indicate a read error. The V gene is TRBV5-8, the J gene TRBJ2-5; D uncertain. CDR3 length equals 14 residues. The germline CDR1 and CDR2 sequences are SGHTS and YDEGEE. As DNA, the CDR3 is TGTGCCAGCAGCTTGAGCCCCCCGGCCGCCCTCTCTCACTTC. Protein sequence: CASSLSPPAALSHF.

The chain combines TRBV5-1 with TRBJ2-4; D not resolved. This CDR3 spans 14 amino acids. Germline CDR1 SGHRS, CDR2 YFSETQ. V was clipped by 1 base and J by 5 bases, with 10 bases between them. In DNA, the CDR3 is TGCGCCAGCAGCTTGAGCGCCAGCGAAAACATTCAGTACTTC. It codes for CASSLSASENIQYF.

The chain joins TRBV27 to TRBJ2-5; unclear D gene. The CDR3 sequence is 13 residues long. Germline-derived CDR1 and CDR2 are MNHEY and SMNVEV (reference sequence). Trimming took off 4 bases at V and 4 bases at J, with 10 bases between the two ends. Here the CDR3 reads CASSSIVGETQYF. CDR3 coding DNA: TGTGCCAGCAGTTCCATAGTAGGAGAGACCCAGTACTTC.

CDR3 amino acids: CASTPGTGLGDGYTF. CDR3 nucleotide sequence: TGTGCCAGTACCCCCGGGACAGGGTTAGGGGATGGCTACACCTTC. The chain employs TRBV19 and TRBJ1-2; 9 bases are a match to TRBD1. V shed 7 bases, J shed 6 bases, and the junction held 12 bases outside the gene matches. Germline lookup yields CDR1 LNHDA and CDR2 SQIVND (reference sequence). The CDR3 is 15 amino acids.

The DNA of the CDR3 is TGTGCCAGCAGCTTAATGCAAGGGGGCGGCTACGAGCAGTACTTC. Translated, it gives CASSLMQGGGYEQYF. The V call is TRBV11-2, the J call TRBJ2-7; 7 nucleotides align to TRBD1. CDR3 length: 15 amino acids. The V and J ends lost 2 bases and 3 bases, in that order; junction bases with no gene match: 7. Looked up from germline, CDR1 is SGHAT and CDR2 is FQNNGV.

The rearrangement uses TRBV9 and TRBJ2-7; 7 positions match TRBD1. The CDR3 contains 14 residues. CDR1 and CDR2 from the germline V gene are SGDLS and YYNGEE. The junction had 3 bases not matched to a gene; V was cut back by 0 bases and J by 3 bases. In DNA form, the CDR3 reads TGTGCCAGCAGCGTAGCCGGGACAGACTACGAGCAGTACTTC. It is translated as CASSVAGTDYEQYF.

The rearrangement joins TRBV30 to TRBJ2-7, with TRBD2 matching 13 bases. CDR1 GTSNPN and CDR2 SVGIG come from the germline V gene (reference sequence). The CDR3 covers 19 residues. J lost 1 base, V lost 0 bases, and 12 bases had no gene match. CDR3 bases: TGTGCCTGGAGTGTAAGACTGACGACTAGCGGGGGGAAGTCCTACGAGCAGTACTTC. Amino acids: CAWSVRLTTSGGKSYEQYF.

This clone appeared a single time. The rearrangement uses TRBV18 and TRBJ1-1; D remains unclear. V was trimmed by 1 base and J by 7 bases, leaving 10 bases between them. The CDR3 consists of 13 residues. Germline lookup yields CDR1 KGHSH and CDR2 LQKENI. The chain's CDR3 is CASSPRALFEAFF. The CDR3 DNA follows: TGTGCCAGCTCACCACGGGCGCTCTTTGAAGCTTTCTTT.

The rearrangement uses TRBV10-3 and TRBJ2-1; 12 nucleotides agree with TRBD1. From germline, CDR1 is ENHRY and CDR2 SYGVKD. J was trimmed by 8 bases and V by 7 bases; bases with no gene match: 9. CDR3 size: 15 residues. CDR3 bases: TGTGCCATCAAGCCGGGACAGGGGGCCCGTCATGAGCAGTTCTTC. Translating it yields CAIKPGQGARHEQFF.

V gene TRBV9 combines with J gene TRBJ2-3; 8 bases map to TRBD2. CDR3 length: 19 residues. V dropped 0 bases and J dropped 4; count of bases not matched to a gene: 16. The germline V gene has CDR1 SGDLS and CDR2 YYNGEE. This CDR3 reads CASSVGSSSTGGAADTQYF. The CDR3, as DNA: TGTGCCAGCAGCGTAGGAAGTTCTTCGACGGGGGGGGCAGCAGATACGCAGTATTTT. Combining the CDR3 with reference TRBV9 and TRBJ2-3 gives the whole variable domain DSGVTQTPKHLITATGQRVTLRCSPRSGDLSVYWYQQSLDQGLQFLIQYYNGEERAKGNILERFSAQQFPDLHSELNLSSLELGDSALYFCASSVGSSSTGGAADTQYFGPGTRLTVL.

The CDR3 DNA is TGTGCCAGCAGCTTAGCCTGGACAGGGGGGCAGCCCCAGCATTTT. Its translation is CASSLAWTGGQPQHF. The chain couples TRBV7-2 to TRBJ1-5; 10 nucleotides line up with TRBD1. Germline V gene lookup returns CDR1 SGHTA and CDR2 FQGNSA. V trimming: 0 bases; J trimming: 7 bases; junction bases outside the gene matches: 3. The CDR3 sequence is 15 residues long. The entire variable domain, with the rest obtained from reference TRBV7-2 and TRBJ1-5, is as follows: GAGVSQSPSNKVTEKGKDVELRCDPISGHTALYWYRQSLGQGLEFLIYFQGNSAPDKSGLPSDRFSAERTGGSVSTLTIQRTQQEDSAVYLCASSLAWTGGQPQHFGDGTRLSIL.

J is TRBJ2-7 and V is TRBV1; TRBD1 is the table's D call, not checked against the DNA. TRBV1 is labeled a pseudogene. This CDR3 is built from 14 residues. The CDR3, as DNA: TGCACCAGCAGCCACTCAGGGGGCACCTACGAGCAGTACTTC. Encoded protein: CTSSHSGGTYEQYF.

The chain joins TRBV7-9 to TRBJ2-3; D is unclear. V shed 4 bases and J shed 6 bases, with 8 bases lying between them. CDR1 and CDR2 from the germline V gene are SEHNR and FQNEAQ (reference sequence). CDR3 length: 12 residues. CDR3 amino acids: CASSSEADTQYF. The CDR3 DNA is TGTGCCAGCAGCTCGGAAGCGGATACGCAGTATTTT.

The chain has TRBV5-4 and TRBJ1-3, with 9 bases identical to TRBD1. The CDR3 spans 17 residues. CDR1 and CDR2 from the germline V gene are SGHNT and YYREEE (reference sequence). Losses at the gene ends were 3 bases for V and 4 bases for J; bases not matched to a gene: 11. The DNA of the CDR3 is TGTGCCAGCAGCTCGGGCCTCCGGACAGGGGTCGGAAACACCATATATTTT. Amino acid sequence: CASSSGLRTGVGNTIYF.